This paragraph covers one T cell receptor (beta chain) sequence. The antigen is undetermined. Germline CDR1 and CDR2: SGDLS and YYNGEE. V was shortened by 0 bases and J by 7 bases, with 14 bases between the two germline ends. The CDR3 runs 14 residues. The primer mix had 60 Vbeta and 13 Jbeta primers. In the study's own analysis: Roughly 11 million shared chains were among some 80 million unique TCR beta chains counted in a later analysis. Clones were read by immunoSEQ multiplex PCR, and TCRdb kept only the in-frame ones, dropping some. V, J and clone size are those of that table, while D and trimming were read from the DNA. Of about 140,000 clones listed, 78% are singletons. This sample was included in a study of cytomegalovirus exposure and HLA in healthy donors. Study-level information: From donors who were HLA-typed, an early data release held about 85 million unique TCRs. General study points: A later analysis reportedly found that, within productive TCRs, an Asian-associated ancestry cluster had fewer N-insertions than the mean observed across the roughly 670 donors.

Sequencing was done on a sample of PBMCs. V gene TRBV9 combines with J gene TRBJ2-7, with D maybe TRBD1 (6 bases). The TCR was taken from a woman under 30 in good health and CMV-seropositive. CDR3 bases: TGTGCCAGCAGCGTAGAGGGACAAAGGGGGGAGCAGTACTTC. This sequence encodes CASSVEGQRGEQYF. Full variable domain (missing parts from reference TRBV9 and TRBJ2-7): DSGVTQTPKHLITATGQRVTLRCSPRSGDLSVYWYQQSLDQGLQFLIQYYNGEERAKGNILERFSAQQFPDLHSELNLSSLELGDSALYFCASSVEGQRGEQYFGPGTRLTVT.